The rows below give T cell receptor beta chains drawn from one sample of a study of blood T cell repertoires in COVID-19. Profiling relied on immunoSEQ multiplex PCR, and the TCRdb table lists in-frame clones only, not all of them. The sample lists around 210,000 clones; 65% to 90% were seen once. The specimen sequenced was peripheral blood. The receptors were sampled from a man between 45 and 60 years old with COVID-19, enrolled during active disease. The CDR3 runs from the conserved cysteine through the conserved F or W. The D gene is left open where the match is weak. For some rows the clone size is stated as once, few or many, or as a class when expanded; others skip it.

TRBV7-2,TRBJ2-5,TRBD2,.,CASSLSLAANQETQYF,TGTGCCAGCAGCTTAAGTCTAGCGGCAAACCAAGAGACCCAGTACTTC
TRBV7-2,TRBJ1-5,TRBD1,.,CASIRRQGPFNQPQHF,TGTGCCAGCATTCGGCGACAGGGGCCTTTCAATCAGCCCCAGCATTTT
TRBV6-5,TRBJ2-5,.,.,CASSYALVETQYF,TGTGCCAGCAGTTATGCCCTAGTCGAGACCCAGTACTTC
TRBV30,TRBJ2-7,.,.,CAWSALLSSYEQYF,TGTGCCTGGAGTGCTCTATTGTCGTCCTACGAGCAGTACTTC
TRBV19,TRBJ1-1,.,.,CASSIAPTETNTEAFF,TGTGCCAGTAGTATAGCCCCGACGGAGACGAACACTGAAGCTTTCTTT
TRBV6-1,TRBJ1-3,.,.,CASSDSLKPSGNTIYF,TGTGCCAGCAGTGATTCTTTGAAGCCTTCTGGAAACACCATATATTTT
TRBV11-2,TRBJ2-5,TRBD2,.,CASSLGVLAGEETQYF,TGTGCCAGCAGCTTAGGGGTCCTAGCGGGGGAAGAGACCCAGTACTTC
TRBV4-2,TRBJ2-5,.,.,CASSQTGGGEETQYF,TGTGCCAGCAGCCAAACGGGGGGCGGGGAGGAGACCCAGTACTTC
TRBV6-5,TRBJ2-1,TRBD1,.,CASSYPLGTGWEQFF,TGTGCCAGCAGTTACCCCTTGGGGACAGGCTGGGAGCAGTTCTTC
TRBV18,TRBJ2-5,.,.,CASSPPTSGLETQYF,TGTGCCAGCTCACCTCCGACTTCGGGGTTGGAGACCCAGTACTTC
TRBV6-6,TRBJ2-7,.,.,CASSYDTSYEQYF,TGTGCCAGCAGTTACGACACTTCCTACGAGCAGTACTTC
TRBV7-9,TRBJ2-1,TRBD2,.,CASSFPKRGSFNEQFF,TGTGCCAGCAGCTTCCCTAAGCGGGGTAGTTTCAATGAGCAGTTCTTC
TRBV19,TRBJ2-1,TRBD2,once,CASSIDLLTSGYNEQFF,TGTGCCAGTAGTATAGATCTATTGACTAGCGGCTACAATGAGCAGTTCTTC